This TCR beta chain was identified during a study of beta chain features in type 1 diabetes. Study-level results: Shorter TCRB CDR3s, moderately but significantly so, were found in Type 1 diabetes patients in all four CD4+ subsets.

Regarding this clone: The antigen remains unidentified.

This CDR3 spans 11 amino acids. Deletions cut 5 bases from V and 5 bases from J, with 9 bases between. The germline V gene encodes CDR1 SQVTM and CDR2 ANQGSEA. Since all of the isolated RNA was reverse transcribed, expressed TCRB transcripts were what got sequenced. Generated by immunoSEQ multiplex PCR, the TCRdb table keeps only in-frame clones and is missing some. Among 970,000 or so clones listed, roughly a sixth were seen once. Every donor provided one heparinised blood draw, which averaged approximately 100 mL. By way of CD45RO/CCR7/CD25/CD127/CD95/CD27, the CD4+ regulatory, stem cell-like memory, central memory and naive cells were sorted.

The receptor was derived from a woman under 30 in good health. Sequenced input: naive CD4+ T cells from blood. This chain connects TRBV29-1 to TRBJ1-1; tentatively, D is TRBD1 (5 bases). The CDR3 DNA sequence: TGCAGCGTTCTAGGGGAGACTGAAGCTTTCTTT. Translating it yields CSVLGETEAFF.